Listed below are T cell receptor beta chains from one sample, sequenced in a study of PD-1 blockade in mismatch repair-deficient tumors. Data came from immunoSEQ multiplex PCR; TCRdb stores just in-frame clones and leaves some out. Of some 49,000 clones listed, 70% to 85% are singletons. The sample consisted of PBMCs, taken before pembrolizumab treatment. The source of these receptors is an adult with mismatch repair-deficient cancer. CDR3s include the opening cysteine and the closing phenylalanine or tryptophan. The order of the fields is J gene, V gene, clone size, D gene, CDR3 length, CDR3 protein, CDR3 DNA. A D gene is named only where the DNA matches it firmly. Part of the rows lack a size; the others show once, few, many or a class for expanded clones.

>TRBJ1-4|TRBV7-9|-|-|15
CASSPGDQQNEKLFF
TGTGCCAGCAGCCCTGGAGACCAGCAAAATGAAAAACTGTTTTTT
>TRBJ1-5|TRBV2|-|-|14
CASSESRSDQPQHF
TGTGCCAGCAGTGAGTCAAGGAGCGATCAGCCCCAGCATTTT
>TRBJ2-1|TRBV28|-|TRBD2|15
CASSRSGSSYNEQFF
TGTGCCAGCAGCAGAAGCGGGAGCTCCTACAATGAGCAGTTCTTC
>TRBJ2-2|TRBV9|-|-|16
CASSPPGGLGTGELFF
TGTGCCAGCAGTCCTCCTGGGGGACTCGGCACCGGGGAGCTGTTTTTT
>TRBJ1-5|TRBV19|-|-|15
CASSMGGSDYQPQHF
TGTGCCAGTAGTATGGGGGGCTCTGACTATCAGCCCCAGCATTTT
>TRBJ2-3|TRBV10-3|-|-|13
CAINGQPTDTQYF
TGTGCCATCAACGGCCAGCCTACAGATACGCAGTATTTT
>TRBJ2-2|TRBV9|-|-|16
CASSVVERVNTGELFF
TGTGCCAGCAGCGTAGTTGAGCGCGTGAACACCGGGGAGCTGTTTTTT
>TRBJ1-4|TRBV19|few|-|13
CASSTGDKGKLFF
TGTGCCAGTAGTACCGGGGACAAAGGAAAACTGTTTTTT
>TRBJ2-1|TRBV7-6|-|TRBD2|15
CASSFFGTSDNEQFF
TGTGCCAGCAGCTTTTTCGGGACTAGCGACAATGAGCAGTTCTTC
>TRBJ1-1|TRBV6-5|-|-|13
CASSFDINTEAFF
TGTGCCAGCAGTTTCGACATTAACACTGAAGCTTTCTTT
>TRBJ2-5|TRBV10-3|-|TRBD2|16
CAIRASGAGEVETQYF
TGTGCCATCAGGGCCAGCGGAGCGGGAGAGGTGGAGACCCAGTACTTC
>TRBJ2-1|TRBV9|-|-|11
CASSTHNEQFF
TGTGCCAGCAGCACCCACAATGAGCAGTTCTTC
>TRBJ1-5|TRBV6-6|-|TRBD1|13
CASSTGENQPQHF
TGTGCCAGCAGTACAGGGGAAAATCAGCCCCAGCATTTT
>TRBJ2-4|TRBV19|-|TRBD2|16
CASSEPSGKTKNIQYF
TGTGCCAGTAGTGAGCCAAGCGGGAAAACCAAAAACATTCAGTACTTC
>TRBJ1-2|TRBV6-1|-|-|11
CASSDTYGYTF
TGTGCCAGCAGTGACACCTATGGCTACACCTTC
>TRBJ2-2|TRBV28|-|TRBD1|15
CASSLFKGAAGELFF
TGTGCCAGCAGTTTATTTAAGGGGGCGGCCGGGGAGCTGTTTTTT
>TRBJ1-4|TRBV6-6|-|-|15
CASSYMAGPNEKLFF
TGTGCCAGCAGTTACATGGCAGGCCCTAATGAAAAACTGTTTTTT
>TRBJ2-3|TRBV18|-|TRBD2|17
CASSPLASSGPKDTQYF
TGTGCCAGCTCACCATTGGCGTCTAGCGGGCCCAAAGATACGCAGTATTTT
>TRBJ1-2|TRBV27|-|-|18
CASSLSWLVSARGSGYTF
TGTGCCAGCAGTTTAAGTTGGTTGGTGTCCGCCCGGGGATCCGGCTACACCTTC
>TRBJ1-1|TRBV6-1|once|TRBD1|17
CASRETGARGPNTEAFF
TGTGCCAGCAGGGAAACAGGGGCGCGGGGGCCGAACACTGAAGCTTTCTTT
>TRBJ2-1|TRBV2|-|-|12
CASSRTRNEQFF
TGTGCCAGCAGTAGAACGCGGAATGAGCAGTTCTTC
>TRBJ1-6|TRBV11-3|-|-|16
CASSPERAKLYSPLHF
TGTGCCAGCAGCCCCGAGAGGGCCAAATTGTATTCACCCCTCCACTTT
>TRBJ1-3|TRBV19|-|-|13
CASSTGAGNTIYF
TGTGCCAGTAGTACGGGAGCTGGAAACACCATATATTTT
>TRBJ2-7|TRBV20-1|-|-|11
CSAWASYEQYF
TGCAGCGCCTGGGCCTCCTACGAGCAGTACTTC
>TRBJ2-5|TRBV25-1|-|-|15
CASSELGGGSETQYF
TGTGCCAGCAGTGAATTGGGGGGAGGTAGTGAGACCCAGTACTTC
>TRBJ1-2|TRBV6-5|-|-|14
CASSPASWSYGYTF
TGTGCCAGCAGCCCTGCTAGTTGGTCCTATGGCTACACCTTC
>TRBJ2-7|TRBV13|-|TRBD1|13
CASSSRGIHEQYF
TGTGCCAGCAGCTCCAGGGGGATCCACGAGCAGTACTTC
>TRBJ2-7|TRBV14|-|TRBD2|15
CASRLAGGPSYEQYF
TGTGCCAGCAGACTAGCGGGAGGGCCTTCATACGAGCAGTACTTC
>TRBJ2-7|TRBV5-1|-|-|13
CASSEVGRYEQYF
TGCGCCAGCAGCGAGGTGGGGAGGTACGAGCAGTACTTC
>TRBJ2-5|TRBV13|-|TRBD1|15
CASSWGQGAGETQYF
TGTGCCAGCAGCTGGGGACAGGGGGCGGGGGAGACCCAGTACTTC
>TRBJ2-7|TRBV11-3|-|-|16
CASTSRTGTLSYEQYF
TGTGCCAGCACCAGCAGGACCGGGACTCTTTCCTACGAGCAGTACTTC
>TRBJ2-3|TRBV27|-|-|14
CASSFEDGTDTQYF
TGTGCCAGCAGTTTTGAGGATGGCACAGATACGCAGTATTTT
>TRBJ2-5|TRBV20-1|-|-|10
CSAVRDTQYF
TGCAGTGCCGTACGGGACACCCAGTACTTC
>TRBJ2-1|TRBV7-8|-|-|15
CASSQTRGSYNEQFF
TGTGCCAGCAGCCAGACAAGGGGCTCCTACAATGAGCAGTTCTTC
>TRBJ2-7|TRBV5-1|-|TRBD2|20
CASSFLQGVAGGLELYEQYF
TGCGCCAGCAGCTTCCTACAGGGGGTAGCGGGGGGACTAGAACTCTACGAGCAGTACTTC
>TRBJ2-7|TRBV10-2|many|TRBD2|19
CASSGYSGTSGRWVYEQYF
TGCGCCAGCAGTGGGTACTCCGGGACTAGCGGGAGATGGGTTTACGAGCAGTACTTC
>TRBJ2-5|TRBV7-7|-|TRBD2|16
CASSPSGLAGLETQYF
TGTGCTAGCAGCCCCTCGGGACTAGCGGGCCTAGAGACCCAGTACTTC
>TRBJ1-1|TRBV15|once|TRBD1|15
CATSRSKQGGTEAFF
TGTGCCACCAGCAGAAGTAAACAGGGGGGAACTGAAGCTTTCTTT
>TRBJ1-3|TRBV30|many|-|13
CAWSTDGGNTIYF
TGTGCCTGGAGTACGGACGGTGGAAACACCATATATTTT
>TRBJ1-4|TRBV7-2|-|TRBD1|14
CATQGGATNEKLFF
TGTGCCACCCAGGGGGGGGCAACTAATGAAAAACTGTTTTTT
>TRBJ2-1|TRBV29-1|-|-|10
CSVQTNEQFF
TGCAGCGTTCAGACGAATGAGCAGTTCTTC
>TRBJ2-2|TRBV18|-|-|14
CASSSSPNTGELFF
TGTGCCAGCTCATCCTCCCCGAACACCGGGGAGCTGTTTTTT
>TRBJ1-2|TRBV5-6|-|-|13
CASSTSTFYGYTF
TGTGCCAGCAGTACTTCTACTTTCTATGGCTACACCTTC
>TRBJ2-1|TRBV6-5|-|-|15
CASSGAGSSYNEQFF
TGTGCCAGCAGCGGGGCGGGGAGCTCCTACAATGAGCAGTTCTTC
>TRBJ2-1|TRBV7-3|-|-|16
CASRDPGVAEHNEQFF
TGTGCCAGCAGGGACCCCGGGGTAGCGGAGCACAATGAGCAGTTCTTC
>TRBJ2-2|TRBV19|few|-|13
CASSNPNTGELFF
TGTGCCAGTAGTAACCCTAACACCGGGGAGCTGTTTTTT
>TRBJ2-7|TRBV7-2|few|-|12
CASSPGTYEQYF
TGTGCCAGCAGTCCAGGGACCTACGAGCAGTACTTC
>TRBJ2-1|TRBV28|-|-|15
CASSLAQDTYNEQFF
TGTGCCAGCAGTTTAGCTCAGGACACGTACAATGAGCAGTTCTTC